Sequencing of this TCR beta chain was carried out in a study of PD-1 blockade in classical Hodgkin lymphoma. Libraries were prepared by immunoSEQ multiplex PCR; TCRdb keeps only in-frame clonotypes and omits some of them. The repertoire holds approximately 8,300 clones, with around 77% as singletons. General study findings and limits: Complete responders started with a diversity level that resembled newly diagnosed patients at baseline.

With regard to this clone: Its antigen is as yet unknown.

With 4 bases removed from V and 2 bases from J, the gap between germline ends came to 9 bases. The CDR3 is 14 residues long. CDR1 is SNHLY and CDR2 is FYNNEI in the germline V gene. Each of the patients experienced relapse following autologous stem cell transplantation, and their brentuximab vedotin exposure differed. Thawed PBMCs yielded CD4+ T cells through magnetic negative selection. The genes are TRBV2 and TRBJ1-5; D might be TRBD1 (5 bases). The starting material was CD4+ T cells from blood, obtained at baseline. The sequence was obtained from a human donor with classical Hodgkin lymphoma. The DNA of the CDR3 is TGTGCCAGCAGTGTTGGGGGGGGCAATCAGCCCCAGCATTTT. It translates to CASSVGGGNQPQHF.